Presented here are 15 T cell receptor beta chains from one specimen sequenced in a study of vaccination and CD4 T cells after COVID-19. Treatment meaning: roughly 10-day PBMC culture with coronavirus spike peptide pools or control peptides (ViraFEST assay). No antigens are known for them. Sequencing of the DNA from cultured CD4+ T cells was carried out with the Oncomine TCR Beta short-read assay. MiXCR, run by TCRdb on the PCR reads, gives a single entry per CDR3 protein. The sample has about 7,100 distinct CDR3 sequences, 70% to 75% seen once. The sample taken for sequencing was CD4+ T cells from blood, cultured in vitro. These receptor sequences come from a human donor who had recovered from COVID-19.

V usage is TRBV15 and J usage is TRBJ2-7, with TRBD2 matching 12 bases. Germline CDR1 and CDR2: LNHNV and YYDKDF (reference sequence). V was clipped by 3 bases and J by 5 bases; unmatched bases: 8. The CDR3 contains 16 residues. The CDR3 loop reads CATSRVLAGGLHEQYF. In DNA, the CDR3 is TGTGCCACCAGCAGGGTCCTAGCGGGAGGGCTGCACGAGCAGTACTTC.

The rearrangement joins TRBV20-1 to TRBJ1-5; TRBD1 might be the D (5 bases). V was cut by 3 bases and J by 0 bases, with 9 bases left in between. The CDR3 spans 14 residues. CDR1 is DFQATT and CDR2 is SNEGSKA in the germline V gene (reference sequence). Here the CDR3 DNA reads TGCAGTGCTAGGACAGTTAGTAGCAATCAGCCCCAGCATTTT. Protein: CSARTVSSNQPQHF.

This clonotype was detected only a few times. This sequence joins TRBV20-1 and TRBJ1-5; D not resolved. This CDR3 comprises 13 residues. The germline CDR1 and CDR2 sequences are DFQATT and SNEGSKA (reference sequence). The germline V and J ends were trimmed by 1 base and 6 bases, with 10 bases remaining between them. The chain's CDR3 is CSARGTAGQPQHF. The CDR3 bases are TGCAGTGCTAGAGGGACGGCGGGTCAGCCCCAGCATTTT.

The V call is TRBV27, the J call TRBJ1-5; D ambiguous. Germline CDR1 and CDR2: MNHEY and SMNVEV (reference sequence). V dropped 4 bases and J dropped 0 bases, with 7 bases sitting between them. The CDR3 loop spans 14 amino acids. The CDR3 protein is CASSYSGSNQPQHF. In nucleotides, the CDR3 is TGTGCCAGCAGTTATAGCGGTAGCAATCAGCCCCAGCATTTT.

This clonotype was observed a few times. This chain's CDR3 is CASSQEGDYGYTF. The CDR3 bases are TGTGCCAGCAGCCAAGAAGGGGACTATGGCTACACCTTC. This sequence joins TRBV4-2 and TRBJ1-2, with D possibly matching TRBD1 (5 bases). CDR1 LGHNA and CDR2 YNFKEQ come from the germline V gene. The CDR3 extends over 13 amino acids. Trimming left V 0 bases short and J 3 bases short, with 5 bases between.

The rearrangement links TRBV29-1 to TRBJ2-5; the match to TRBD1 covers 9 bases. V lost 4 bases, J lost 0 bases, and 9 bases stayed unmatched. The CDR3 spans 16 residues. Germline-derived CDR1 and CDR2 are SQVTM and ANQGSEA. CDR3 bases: TGCAGCGTTGTCCGGACAGGGGTTAGGGACCAAGAGACCCAGTACTTC. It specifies CSVVRTGVRDQETQYF.

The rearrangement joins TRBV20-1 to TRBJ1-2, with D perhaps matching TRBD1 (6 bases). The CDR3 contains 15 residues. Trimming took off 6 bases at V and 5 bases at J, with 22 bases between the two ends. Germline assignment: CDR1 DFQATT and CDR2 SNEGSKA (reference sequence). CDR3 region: CSALGTGRDHYGYTF. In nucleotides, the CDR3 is TGCAGTGCCCTAGGTACAGGGAGAGATCATTATGGCTACACCTTC.

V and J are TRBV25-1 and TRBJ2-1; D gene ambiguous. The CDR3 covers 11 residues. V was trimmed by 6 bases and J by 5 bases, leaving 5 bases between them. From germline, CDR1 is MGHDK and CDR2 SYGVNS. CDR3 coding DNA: TGTGCCAGCAGCAGAGACAATGAGCAGTTCTTC. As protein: CASSRDNEQFF. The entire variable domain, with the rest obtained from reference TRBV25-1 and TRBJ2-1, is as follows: EADIYQTPRYLVIGTGKKITLECSQTMGHDKMYWYQQDPGMELHLIHYSYGVNSTEKGDLSSESTVSRIRTEHFPLTLESARPSHTSQYLCASSRDNEQFFGPGTRLTVL.

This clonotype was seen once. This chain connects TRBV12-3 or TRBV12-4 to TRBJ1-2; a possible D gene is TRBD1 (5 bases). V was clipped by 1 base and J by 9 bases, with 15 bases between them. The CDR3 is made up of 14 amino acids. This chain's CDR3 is CASSLVGGAGSYTF. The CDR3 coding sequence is TGTGCCAGCAGTTTAGTCGGAGGGGCCGGGAGCTACACCTTC.

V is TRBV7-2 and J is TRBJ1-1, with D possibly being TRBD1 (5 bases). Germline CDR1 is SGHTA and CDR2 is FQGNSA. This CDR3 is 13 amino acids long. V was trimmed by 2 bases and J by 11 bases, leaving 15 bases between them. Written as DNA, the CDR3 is TGTGCCAGCAGCTTATTGGGGCGCGAGGATGCTTTCTTT. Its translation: CASSLLGREDAFF.

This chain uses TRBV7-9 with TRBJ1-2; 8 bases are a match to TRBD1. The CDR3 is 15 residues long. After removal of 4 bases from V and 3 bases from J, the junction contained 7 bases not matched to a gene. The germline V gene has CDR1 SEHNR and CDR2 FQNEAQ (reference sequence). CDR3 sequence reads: CASSSAGGAYYGYTF. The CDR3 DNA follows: TGTGCCAGCAGCTCAGCAGGGGGCGCGTACTATGGCTACACCTTC.

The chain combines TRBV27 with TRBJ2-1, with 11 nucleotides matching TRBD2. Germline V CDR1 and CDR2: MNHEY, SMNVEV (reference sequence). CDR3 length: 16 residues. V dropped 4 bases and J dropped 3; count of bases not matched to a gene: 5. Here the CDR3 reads CASSSITSGGYNEQFF. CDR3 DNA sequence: TGTGCCAGCAGTTCAATCACTAGCGGGGGCTACAATGAGCAGTTCTTC.

The CDR3 loop reads CAIKPTTYGELFF. In nucleotides, the CDR3 is TGTGCCATCAAACCGACGACTTACGGGGAGCTGTTTTTT. This chain connects TRBV10-3 to TRBJ2-2, with D uncertain. The germline V gene encodes CDR1 ENHRY and CDR2 SYGVKD. The CDR3 is 13 amino acids. The germline V and J ends were trimmed by 7 bases and 7 bases, with 13 bases remaining between them.

CDR3 in amino acids: CAIRPGGGRNYGYTF. The CDR3 DNA follows: TGTGCCATCAGGCCCGGGGGGGGTAGGAACTATGGCTACACCTTC. The rearrangement joins TRBV10-3 to TRBJ1-2; D is perhaps TRBD1 (5 bases). The length of the CDR3 is 15 residues. Per germline, CDR1 ENHRY and CDR2 SYGVKD. V was clipped by 6 bases and J by 2 bases, with 16 bases between them.

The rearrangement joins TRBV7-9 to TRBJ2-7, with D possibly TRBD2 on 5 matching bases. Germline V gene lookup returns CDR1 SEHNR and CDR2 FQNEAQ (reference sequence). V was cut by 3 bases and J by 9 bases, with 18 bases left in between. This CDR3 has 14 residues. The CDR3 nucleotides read TGTGCCAGCAGCTTGGCCGAGGGTCCTCGGGGGCAGTACTTC. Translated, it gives CASSLAEGPRGQYF.